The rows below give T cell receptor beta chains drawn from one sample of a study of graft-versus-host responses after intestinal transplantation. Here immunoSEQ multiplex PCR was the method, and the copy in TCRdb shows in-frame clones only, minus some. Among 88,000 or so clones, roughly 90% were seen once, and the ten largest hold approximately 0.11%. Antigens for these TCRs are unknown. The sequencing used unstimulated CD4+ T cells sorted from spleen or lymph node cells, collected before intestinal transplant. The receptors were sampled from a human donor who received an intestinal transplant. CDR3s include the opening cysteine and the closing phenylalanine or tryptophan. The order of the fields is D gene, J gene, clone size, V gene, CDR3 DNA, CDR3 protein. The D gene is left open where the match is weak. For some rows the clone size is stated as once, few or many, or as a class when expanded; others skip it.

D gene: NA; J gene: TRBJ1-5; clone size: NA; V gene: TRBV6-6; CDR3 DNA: TGTGCCAGCAGTTACTACACAGGGACGGTCGATCAGCCCCAGCATTTT; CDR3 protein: CASSYYTGTVDQPQHF
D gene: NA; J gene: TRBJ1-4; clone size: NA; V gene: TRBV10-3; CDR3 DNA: TGTGCCATCAGTGAGTACAGGGAGCTGCGTGAAAAACTGTTTTTT; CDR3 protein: CAISEYRELREKLFF
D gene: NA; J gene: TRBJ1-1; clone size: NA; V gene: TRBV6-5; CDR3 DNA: TGTGCCAGCAGTTACGGGGAGGGGGAAAGAAACACTGAAGCTTTCTTT; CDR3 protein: CASSYGEGERNTEAFF
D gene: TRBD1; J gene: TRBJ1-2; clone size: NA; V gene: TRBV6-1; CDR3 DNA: TGTGCCAGCAGTCCCCTGACAGGGGCTAACTATGGCTACACCTTC; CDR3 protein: CASSPLTGANYGYTF
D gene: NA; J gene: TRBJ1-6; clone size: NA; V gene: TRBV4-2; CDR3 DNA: TGTGCCAGCAGCCAAGACATCGCCGCTAAAAATTCACCCCTCCACTTT; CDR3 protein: CASSQDIAAKNSPLHF
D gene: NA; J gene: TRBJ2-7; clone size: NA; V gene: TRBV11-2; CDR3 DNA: TGTGCCAGCAGCTTTTCAGGGCAGACCTACGAGCAGTACTTC; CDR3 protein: CASSFSGQTYEQYF
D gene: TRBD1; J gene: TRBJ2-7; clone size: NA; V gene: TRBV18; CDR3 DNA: TGTGCCAGCTCACAAGGACAGGGTTTACCCTACGAGCAGTACTTC; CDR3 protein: CASSQGQGLPYEQYF
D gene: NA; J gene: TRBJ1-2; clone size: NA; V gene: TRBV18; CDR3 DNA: TGTGCCAGCTCACCACAGCCGGAGTTCTATGGCTACACCTTC; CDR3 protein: CASSPQPEFYGYTF
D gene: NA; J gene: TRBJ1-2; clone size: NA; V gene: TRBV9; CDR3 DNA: TGTGCCAGCAGCCCGGGGGTAGGGGCAGAAGGCTACACCTTC; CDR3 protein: CASSPGVGAEGYTF
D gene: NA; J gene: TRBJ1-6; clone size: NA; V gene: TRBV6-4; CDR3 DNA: TGTGCCAGCAGACGGGACACGAATTCACCCCTCCACTTT; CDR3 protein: CASRRDTNSPLHF
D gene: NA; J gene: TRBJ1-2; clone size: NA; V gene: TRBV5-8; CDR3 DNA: TGTGCCAGCGGGGGCAGAAACTATGGCTACACCTTC; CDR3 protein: CASGGRNYGYTF
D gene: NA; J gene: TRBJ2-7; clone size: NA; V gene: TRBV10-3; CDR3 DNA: TGTGCCACCAACGGAGGGAGGAGCGAGCAGTACTTC; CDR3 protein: CATNGGRSEQYF
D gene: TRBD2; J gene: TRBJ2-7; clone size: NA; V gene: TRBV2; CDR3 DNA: TGTGCCAGCAGTACCGGGACTAGCGGGGTAGCGGGCGAGCAGTACTTC; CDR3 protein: CASSTGTSGVAGEQYF
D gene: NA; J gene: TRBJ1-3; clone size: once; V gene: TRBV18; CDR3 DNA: TGTGCCAGCTCACCGAAAGACAGCCCCTCTGGAAACACCATATATTTT; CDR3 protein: CASSPKDSPSGNTIYF
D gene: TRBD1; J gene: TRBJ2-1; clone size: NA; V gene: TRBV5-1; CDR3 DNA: TGCGCCAGCAGCCGCTCCGGGACAGGGGTGGATGAGCAGTTCTTC; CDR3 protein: CASSRSGTGVDEQFF
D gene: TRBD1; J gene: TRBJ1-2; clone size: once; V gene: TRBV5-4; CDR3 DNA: TGTGCCAGCAGCTTCGGGCTGGGGACAGGTCCCTATGGCTACACCTTC; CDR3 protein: CASSFGLGTGPYGYTF
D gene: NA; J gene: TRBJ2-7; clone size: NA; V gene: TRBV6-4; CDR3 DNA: TGTGCCAGCAGTGACTCGTCTCAGGGGAACCTAGACTACGAGCAGTACTTC; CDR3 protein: CASSDSSQGNLDYEQYF
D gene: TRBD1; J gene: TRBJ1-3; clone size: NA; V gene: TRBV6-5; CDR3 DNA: TGTGCCAGCAGTGAGGGGACAGCTGGAAACACCATATATTTT; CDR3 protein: CASSEGTAGNTIYF
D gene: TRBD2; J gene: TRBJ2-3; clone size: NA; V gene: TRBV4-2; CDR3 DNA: TGTGCCAGCAGCCAAGGGACTAGCGGGGCCGTGCAGTATTTT; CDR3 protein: CASSQGTSGAVQYF
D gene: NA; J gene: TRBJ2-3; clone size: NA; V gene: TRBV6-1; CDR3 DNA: TGTGCCAGCAGTGCCCAGGGGACGGTTGTGGGTACGCAGTATTTT; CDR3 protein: CASSAQGTVVGTQYF
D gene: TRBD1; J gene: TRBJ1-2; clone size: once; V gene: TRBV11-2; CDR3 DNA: TGTGCCAGCAGCACCGGGACAGCCCTCGGGTACACCTTC; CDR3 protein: CASSTGTALGYTF
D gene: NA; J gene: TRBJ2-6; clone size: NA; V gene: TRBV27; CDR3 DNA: TGTGCCAGCAGTCAAGGTACAGGGAAGTGGTGGTCTGGGGCCAACGTCCTGACTTTC; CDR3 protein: CASSQGTGKWWSGANVLTF
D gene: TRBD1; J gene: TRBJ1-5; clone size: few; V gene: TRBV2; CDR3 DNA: TGTGCCAGCGGACAGGCCCGTTATCAGCCCCAGCATTTT; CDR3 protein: CASGQARYQPQHF
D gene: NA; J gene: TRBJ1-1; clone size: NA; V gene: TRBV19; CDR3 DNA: TGTGCCAGTAGTATAATGGCGGGAAACACTGAAGCTTTCTTT; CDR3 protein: CASSIMAGNTEAFF
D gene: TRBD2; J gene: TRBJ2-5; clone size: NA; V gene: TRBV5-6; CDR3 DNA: TGTGCCAGCGGCGGGGGGCAAGAGACCCAGTACTTC; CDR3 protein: CASGGGQETQYF
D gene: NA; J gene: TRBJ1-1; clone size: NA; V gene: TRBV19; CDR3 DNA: TGTGCCAGCCTAGGGACACTGACGAGGGGAACTGAAGCTTTCTTT; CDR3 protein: CASLGTLTRGTEAFF
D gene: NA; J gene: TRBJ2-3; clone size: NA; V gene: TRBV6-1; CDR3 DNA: TGTGCCAGCAGTGATCTAGCGACAGATACGCAGTATTTT; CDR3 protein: CASSDLATDTQYF
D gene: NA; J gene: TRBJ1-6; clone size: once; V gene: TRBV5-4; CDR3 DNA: TGTGCCAGCAGAATCCAGGGAAGCTCCTATAATTCACCCCTCCACTTT; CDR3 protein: CASRIQGSSYNSPLHF
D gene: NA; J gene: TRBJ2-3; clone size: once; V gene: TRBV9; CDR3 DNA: TGTGCCAGCACAAAAACTAGCCTTACTAGCACAGATACGCAGTATTTT; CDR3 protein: CASTKTSLTSTDTQYF
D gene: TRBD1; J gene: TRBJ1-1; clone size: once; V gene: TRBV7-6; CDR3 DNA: TGTGCCAGCAGCCGGGACAGGAACACTGAAGCTTTCTTT; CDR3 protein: CASSRDRNTEAFF
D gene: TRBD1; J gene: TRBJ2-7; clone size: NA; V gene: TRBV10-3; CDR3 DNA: TGTGCCATCAGCCCAGGGACAGCAACCTCCTACGAGCAGTACTTC; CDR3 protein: CAISPGTATSYEQYF
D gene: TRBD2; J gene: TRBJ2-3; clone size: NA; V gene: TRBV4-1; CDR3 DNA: TGCGCCAGCAGCCAAGAAACCCGACTAGCGGGGGTCACAGATACGCAGTATTTT; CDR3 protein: CASSQETRLAGVTDTQYF
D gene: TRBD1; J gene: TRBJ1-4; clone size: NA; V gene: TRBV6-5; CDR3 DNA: TGTGCCAGCAGTTACCCCGGGACAGGGGGCGGAAAACTGTTTTTT; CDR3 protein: CASSYPGTGGGKLFF
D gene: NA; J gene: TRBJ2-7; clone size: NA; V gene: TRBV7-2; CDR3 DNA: TGTGCCAGCAGCTTTGATCAGTACGAGCAGTACTTC; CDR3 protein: CASSFDQYEQYF
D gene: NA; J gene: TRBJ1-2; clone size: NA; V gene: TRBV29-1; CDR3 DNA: TGCAGCGCCGCATCGGGGTTGTCAGGGGCTCCCCACTATGGCTACACCTTC; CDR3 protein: CSAASGLSGAPHYGYTF
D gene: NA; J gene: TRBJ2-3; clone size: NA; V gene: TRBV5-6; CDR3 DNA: TGTGCCAGCACCTCCGTGTCAGGCAGGGCAGATACGCAGTATTTT; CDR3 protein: CASTSVSGRADTQYF
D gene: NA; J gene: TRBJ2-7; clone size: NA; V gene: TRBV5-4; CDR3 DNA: TGTGCCAGCAGCTTGGCCGGAGGGGCGAACTCCTACGAGCAGTACTTC; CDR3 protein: CASSLAGGANSYEQYF
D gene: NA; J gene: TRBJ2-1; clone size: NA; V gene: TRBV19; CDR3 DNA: TGTGCCAGTAGCAGGGGCTCCTACAATGAGCAGTTCTTC; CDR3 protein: CASSRGSYNEQFF
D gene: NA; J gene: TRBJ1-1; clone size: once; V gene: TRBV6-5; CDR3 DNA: TGTGCCAGCAGTTATAGGGGAAACACTGAAGCTTTCTTT; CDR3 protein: CASSYRGNTEAFF
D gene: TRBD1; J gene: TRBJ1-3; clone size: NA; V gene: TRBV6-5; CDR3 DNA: TGTGCCAGCAGACCCGACAGGGACTCTGGAAACACCATATATTTT; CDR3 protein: CASRPDRDSGNTIYF
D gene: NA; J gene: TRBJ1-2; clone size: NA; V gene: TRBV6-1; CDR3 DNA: TGTGCCAGCATCCTAGGGGGGGTTTTTAACTATGGCTACACCTTC; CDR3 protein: CASILGGVFNYGYTF
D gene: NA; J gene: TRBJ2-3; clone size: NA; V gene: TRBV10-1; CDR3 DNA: TGCGCCAGCAGTGAGTCGGTCCCGCGGGGGCCGAGCACAGATACGCAGTATTTT; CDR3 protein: CASSESVPRGPSTDTQYF
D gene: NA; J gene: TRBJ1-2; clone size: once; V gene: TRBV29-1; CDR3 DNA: TGCAGCGTTGAATCGGCCAGGCAACCCTCCTATGGCTACACCTTC; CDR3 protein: CSVESARQPSYGYTF
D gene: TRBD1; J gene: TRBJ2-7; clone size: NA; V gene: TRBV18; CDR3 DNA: TGTGCCAGCTCACCCAACCCGACAGGGGACTACGAGCAGTACTTC; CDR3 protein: CASSPNPTGDYEQYF
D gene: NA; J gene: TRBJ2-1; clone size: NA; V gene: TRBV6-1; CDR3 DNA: TGTGCCAGCAGTGAAGCAATAGCTAGTAAATACAATGAGCAGTTCTTC; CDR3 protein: CASSEAIASKYNEQFF
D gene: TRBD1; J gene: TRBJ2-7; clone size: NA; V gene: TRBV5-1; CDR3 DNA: TGCGCCAGCAGCTCGGGGCCTACCGGGACAGGGGCGTACGAGCAGTACTTC; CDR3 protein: CASSSGPTGTGAYEQYF
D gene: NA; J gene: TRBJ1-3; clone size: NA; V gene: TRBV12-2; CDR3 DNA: TGTGCAAGTCGCTTCCAGGCAGGTGGAAACACCATATATTTT; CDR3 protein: CASRFQAGGNTIYF
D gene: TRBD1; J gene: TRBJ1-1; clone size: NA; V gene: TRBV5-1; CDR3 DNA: TGCGCCAGCAGCCCCCAGGGGGCCAACACTGAAGCTTTCTTT; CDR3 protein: CASSPQGANTEAFF
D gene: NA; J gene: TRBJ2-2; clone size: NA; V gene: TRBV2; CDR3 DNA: TGTGCCAGCAAAGGGGGGGCGAACACCGGGGAGCTGTTTTTT; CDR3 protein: CASKGGANTGELFF
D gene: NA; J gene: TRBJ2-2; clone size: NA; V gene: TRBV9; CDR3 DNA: TGTGCCAGCAGCCCCACAGGGGGGGCCGGGGAGCTGTTTTTT; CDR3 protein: CASSPTGGAGELFF
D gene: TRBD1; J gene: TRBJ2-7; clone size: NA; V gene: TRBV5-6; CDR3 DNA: TGTGCCAGCAGCCGACAGGGGAGGAACGAGCAGTACTTC; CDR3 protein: CASSRQGRNEQYF
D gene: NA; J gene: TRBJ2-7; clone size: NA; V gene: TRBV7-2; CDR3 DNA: TGTGCCAGCAGCCAGACTAGTTGGGGCGAGCAGTACTTC; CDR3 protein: CASSQTSWGEQYF
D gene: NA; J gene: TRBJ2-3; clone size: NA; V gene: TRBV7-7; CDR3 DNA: TGTGCTAGCAGCTTAGGGCTAGCCAGCACAGATACGCAGTATTTT; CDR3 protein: CASSLGLASTDTQYF
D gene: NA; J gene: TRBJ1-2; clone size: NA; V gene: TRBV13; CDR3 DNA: TGTGCCAGCAGCTTAGGCCGGGCAGGGGACTACACCTTC; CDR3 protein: CASSLGRAGDYTF
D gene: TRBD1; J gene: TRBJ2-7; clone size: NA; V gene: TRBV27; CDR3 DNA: TGTGCCAGCAGTTTAAGTTTTGGGACAGGGACCTACGAGCAGTACTTC; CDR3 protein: CASSLSFGTGTYEQYF
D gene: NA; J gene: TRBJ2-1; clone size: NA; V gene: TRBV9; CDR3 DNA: TGTGCCAGCAGCGTTAGCGTAAGGCGCAATGAGCAGTTCTTC; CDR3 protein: CASSVSVRRNEQFF
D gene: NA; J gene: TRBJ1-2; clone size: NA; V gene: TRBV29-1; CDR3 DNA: TGCAGCGTTGATCGGGGTACTAACTATGGCTACACCTTC; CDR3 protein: CSVDRGTNYGYTF
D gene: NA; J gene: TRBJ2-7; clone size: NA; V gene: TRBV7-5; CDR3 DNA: TGTGCCAGAAGCTTATGGTCAGGGGGCTTGGGCGAGCAGTACTTC; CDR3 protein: CARSLWSGGLGEQYF